What follows describes a single T cell receptor beta chain. The sample originates from a study of blood T cell repertoires in COVID-19. Overall study: Collection of acute and convalescent COVID-19 samples took place in the United States, Italy and Spain.

Original analysis: Cell counts per sample came from amplifying reference gene primers. Profiled with immunoSEQ multiplex PCR; TCRdb holds only in-frame clones, not every one. That table furnishes V, J and clone size, whereas the DNA furnished D and trimming. The sample contains around 200,000 clones, roughly nine tenths of which appear only once. This clonotype originated in a man aged 35 to 55 with acute or convalescent COVID-19. The sequenced material came from peripheral blood.

CDR3 loop: CATSRGAGDSYNEQFF. The CDR3 region has the DNA TGTGCCACCAGCAGAGGGGCAGGTGACTCCTACAATGAGCAGTTCTTC. The chain employs TRBV15 and TRBJ2-1; no reliable D call. The CDR3 length is 16 residues. Germline CDR1 LNHNV, CDR2 YYDKDF (reference sequence). Trimming shortened V by 1 base and J by 0 bases, and 10 bases separated the two germline ends.